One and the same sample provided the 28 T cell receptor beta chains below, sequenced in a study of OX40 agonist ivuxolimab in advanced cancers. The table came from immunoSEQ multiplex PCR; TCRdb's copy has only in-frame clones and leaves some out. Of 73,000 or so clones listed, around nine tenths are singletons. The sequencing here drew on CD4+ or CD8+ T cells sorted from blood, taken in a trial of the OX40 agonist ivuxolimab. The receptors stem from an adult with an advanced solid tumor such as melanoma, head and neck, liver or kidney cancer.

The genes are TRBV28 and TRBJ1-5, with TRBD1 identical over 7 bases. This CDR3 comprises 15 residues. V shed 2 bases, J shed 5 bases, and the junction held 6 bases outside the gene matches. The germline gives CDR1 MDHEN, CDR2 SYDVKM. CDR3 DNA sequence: TGTGCCAGCAGTTTAGCAGGGGGTGTCTATCAGCCCCAGCATTTT. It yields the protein CASSLAGGVYQPQHF.

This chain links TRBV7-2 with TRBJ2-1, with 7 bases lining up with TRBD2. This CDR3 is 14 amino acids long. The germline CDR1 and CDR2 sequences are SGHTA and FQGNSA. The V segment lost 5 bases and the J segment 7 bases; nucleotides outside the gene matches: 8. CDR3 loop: CASSPGYGRNEQFF. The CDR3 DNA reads TGTGCCAGCAGCCCAGGGTACGGGAGGAATGAGCAGTTCTTC.

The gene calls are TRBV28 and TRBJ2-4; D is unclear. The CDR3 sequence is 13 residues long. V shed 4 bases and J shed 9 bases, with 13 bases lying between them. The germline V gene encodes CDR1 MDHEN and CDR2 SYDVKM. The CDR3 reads CASSSPSPTIQYF. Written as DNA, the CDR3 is TGTGCCAGCAGTTCTCCGAGCCCCACCATTCAGTACTTC.

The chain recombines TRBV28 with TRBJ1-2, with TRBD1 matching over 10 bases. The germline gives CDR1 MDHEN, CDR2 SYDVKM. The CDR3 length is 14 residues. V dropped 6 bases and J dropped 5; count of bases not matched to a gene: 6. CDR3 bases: TGTGCCAGCAGCCATTCGGACAGGGGGTATGGCTACACCTTC. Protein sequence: CASSHSDRGYGYTF.

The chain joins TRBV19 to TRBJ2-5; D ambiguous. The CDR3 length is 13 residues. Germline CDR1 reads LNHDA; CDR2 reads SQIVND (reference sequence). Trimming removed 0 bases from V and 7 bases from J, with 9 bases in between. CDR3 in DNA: TGTGCCAGTAGTATAGATCCGAGAGGGACCCAGTACTTC. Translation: CASSIDPRGTQYF.

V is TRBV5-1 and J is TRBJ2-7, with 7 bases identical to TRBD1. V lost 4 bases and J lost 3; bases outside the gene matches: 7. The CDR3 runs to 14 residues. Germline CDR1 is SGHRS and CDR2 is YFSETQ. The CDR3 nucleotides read TGCGCCAGCAGCGCCCGGGACAGCCACTACGAGCAGTACTTC. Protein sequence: CASSARDSHYEQYF.

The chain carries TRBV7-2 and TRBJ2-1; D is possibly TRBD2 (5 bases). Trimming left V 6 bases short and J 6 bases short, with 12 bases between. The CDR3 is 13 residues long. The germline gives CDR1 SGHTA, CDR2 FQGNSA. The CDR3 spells CASRSRDGNEQFF. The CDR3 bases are TGTGCCAGCAGATCCCGGGATGGCAATGAGCAGTTCTTC.

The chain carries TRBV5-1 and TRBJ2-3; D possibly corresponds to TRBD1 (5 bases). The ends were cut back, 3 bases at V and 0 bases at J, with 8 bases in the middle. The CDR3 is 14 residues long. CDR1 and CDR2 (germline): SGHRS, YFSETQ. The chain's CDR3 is CASSSGSSTDTQYF. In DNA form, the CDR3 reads TGCGCCAGCAGCTCAGGGTCGAGCACAGATACGCAGTATTTT.

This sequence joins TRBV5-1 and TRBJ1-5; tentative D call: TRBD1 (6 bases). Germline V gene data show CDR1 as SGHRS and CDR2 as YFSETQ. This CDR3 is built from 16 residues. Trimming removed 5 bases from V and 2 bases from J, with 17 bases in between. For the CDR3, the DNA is TGCGCCAGCAGTGAACAGGGATGGCCGCGCAATCAGCCCCAGCATTTT. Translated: CASSEQGWPRNQPQHF. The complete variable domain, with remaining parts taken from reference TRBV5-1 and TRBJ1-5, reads KAGVTQTPRYLIKTRGQQVTLSCSPISGHRSVSWYQQTPGQGLQFLFEYFSETQRNKGNFPGRFSGRQFSNSRSEMNVSTLELGDSALYLCASSEQGWPRNQPQHFGDGTRLSIL.

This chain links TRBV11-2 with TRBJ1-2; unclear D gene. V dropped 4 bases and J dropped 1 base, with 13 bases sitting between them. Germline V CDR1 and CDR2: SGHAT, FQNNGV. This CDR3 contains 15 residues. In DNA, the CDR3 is TGTGCCAGCAGCTATGGAAAGATGAGTAACTATGGCTACACCTTC. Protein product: CASSYGKMSNYGYTF.

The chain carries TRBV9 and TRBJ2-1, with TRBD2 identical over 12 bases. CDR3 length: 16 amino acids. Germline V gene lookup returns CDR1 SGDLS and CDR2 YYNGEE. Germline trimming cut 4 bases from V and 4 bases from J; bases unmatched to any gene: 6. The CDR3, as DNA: TGTGCCAGCAGCTTCCTGACTAGCGGGAGTTACAATGAGCAGTTCTTC. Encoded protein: CASSFLTSGSYNEQFF.

This CDR3 is CASSPWTGTEAFF. CDR3 nucleotides: TGTGCCAGTAGTCCCTGGACTGGCACTGAAGCTTTCTTT. V gene TRBV19 combines with J gene TRBJ1-1; D is undetermined. The germline CDR1 and CDR2 sequences are LNHDA and SQIVND (reference sequence). The CDR3 length is 13 residues. The V end lost 5 bases, the J end lost 4 bases, and 11 bases lay between the germline ends.

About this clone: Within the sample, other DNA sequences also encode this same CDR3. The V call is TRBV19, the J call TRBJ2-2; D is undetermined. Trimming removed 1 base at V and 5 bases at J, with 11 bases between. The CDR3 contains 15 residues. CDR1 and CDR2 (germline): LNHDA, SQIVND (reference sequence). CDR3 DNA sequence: TGTGCCAGTAGTATAGTTACTCTAAATACCGGGGAGCTGTTTTTT. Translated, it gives CASSIVTLNTGELFF.

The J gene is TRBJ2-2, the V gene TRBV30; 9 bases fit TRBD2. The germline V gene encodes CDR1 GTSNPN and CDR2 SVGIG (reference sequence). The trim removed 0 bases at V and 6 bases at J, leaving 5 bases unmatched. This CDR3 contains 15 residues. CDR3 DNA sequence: TGTGCCTGGAGTGTGACGGGACTAGCTTCCGGGGAGCTGTTTTTT. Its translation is CAWSVTGLASGELFF.

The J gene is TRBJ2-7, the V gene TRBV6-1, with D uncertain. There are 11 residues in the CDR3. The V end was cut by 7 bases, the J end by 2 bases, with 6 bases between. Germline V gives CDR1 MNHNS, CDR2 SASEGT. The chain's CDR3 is CASNRAYEQYF. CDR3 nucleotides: TGTGCCAGCAACCGGGCCTACGAGCAGTACTTC.

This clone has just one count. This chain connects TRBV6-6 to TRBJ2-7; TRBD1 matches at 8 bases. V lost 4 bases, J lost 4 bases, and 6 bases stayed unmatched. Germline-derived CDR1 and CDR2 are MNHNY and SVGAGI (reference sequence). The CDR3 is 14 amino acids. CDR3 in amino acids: CASSLQGAGYEQYF. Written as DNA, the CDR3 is TGTGCCAGCAGTTTGCAGGGGGCGGGGTACGAGCAGTACTTC.

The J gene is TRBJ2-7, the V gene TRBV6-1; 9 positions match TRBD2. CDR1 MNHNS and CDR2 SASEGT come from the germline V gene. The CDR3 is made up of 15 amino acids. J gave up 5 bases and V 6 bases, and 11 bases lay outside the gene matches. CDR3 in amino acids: CASSPAGSGSNEQYF. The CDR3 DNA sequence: TGTGCCAGCAGCCCGGCGGGTAGCGGGAGTAACGAGCAGTACTTC.

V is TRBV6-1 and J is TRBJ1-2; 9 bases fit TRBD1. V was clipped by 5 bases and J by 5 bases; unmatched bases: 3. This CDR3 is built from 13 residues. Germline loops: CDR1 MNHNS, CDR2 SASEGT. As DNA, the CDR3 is TGTGCCAGCAGTAGGGACAGGGAATATGGCTACACCTTC. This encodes CASSRDREYGYTF.

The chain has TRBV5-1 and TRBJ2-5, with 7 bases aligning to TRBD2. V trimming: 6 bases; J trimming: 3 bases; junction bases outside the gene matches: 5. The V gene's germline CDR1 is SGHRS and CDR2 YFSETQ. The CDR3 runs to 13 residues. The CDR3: CASNLGGKETQYF. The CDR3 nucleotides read TGCGCCAGCAACCTCGGGGGGAAAGAGACCCAGTACTTC.

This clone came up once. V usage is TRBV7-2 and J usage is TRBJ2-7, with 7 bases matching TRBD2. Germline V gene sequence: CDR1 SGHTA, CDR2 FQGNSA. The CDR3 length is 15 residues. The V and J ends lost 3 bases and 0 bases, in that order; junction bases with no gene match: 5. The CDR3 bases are TGTGCCAGCAGCTTTAGAAGCGGGGTCTCCTACGAGCAGTACTTC. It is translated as CASSFRSGVSYEQYF.

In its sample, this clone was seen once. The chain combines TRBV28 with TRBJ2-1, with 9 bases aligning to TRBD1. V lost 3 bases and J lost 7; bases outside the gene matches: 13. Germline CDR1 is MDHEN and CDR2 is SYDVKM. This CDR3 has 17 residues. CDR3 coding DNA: TGTGCCAGCAGTTTTGCCCACGGGGACAGGGTTTCGAATGAGCAGTTCTTC. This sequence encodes CASSFAHGDRVSNEQFF.

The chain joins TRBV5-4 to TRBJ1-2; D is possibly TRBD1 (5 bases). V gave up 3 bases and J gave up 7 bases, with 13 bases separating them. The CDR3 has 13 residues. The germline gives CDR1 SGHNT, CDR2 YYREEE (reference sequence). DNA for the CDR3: TGTGCCAGCAGCTCGGGGGGATCGCGTGGCTACACCTTC. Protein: CASSSGGSRGYTF.

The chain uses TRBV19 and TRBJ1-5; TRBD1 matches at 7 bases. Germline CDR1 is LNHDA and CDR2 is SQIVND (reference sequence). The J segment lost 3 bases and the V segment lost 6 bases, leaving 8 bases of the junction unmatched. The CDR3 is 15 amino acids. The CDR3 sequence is CASRAPTGNNQPQHF. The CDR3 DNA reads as TGTGCCAGTAGAGCTCCGACAGGGAACAATCAGCCCCAGCATTTT.

This CDR3 reads CASRQSPGQGKETQYF. DNA of the CDR3: TGTGCCAGCAGGCAAAGCCCGGGACAGGGAAAAGAGACCCAGTACTTC. V gene TRBV11-2 combines with J gene TRBJ2-5, with 9 bases identical to TRBD1. Germline values: CDR1 SGHAT, CDR2 FQNNGV. With V trimmed by 6 bases and J by 3 bases, 11 bases remained unmatched. This CDR3 contains 16 residues.

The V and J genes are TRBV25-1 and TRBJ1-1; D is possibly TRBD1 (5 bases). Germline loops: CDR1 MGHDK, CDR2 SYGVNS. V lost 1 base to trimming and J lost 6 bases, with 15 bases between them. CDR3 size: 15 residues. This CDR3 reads CASSEWAGSNAEAFF. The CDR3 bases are TGTGCCAGCAGTGAATGGGCAGGGAGTAACGCTGAAGCTTTCTTT.

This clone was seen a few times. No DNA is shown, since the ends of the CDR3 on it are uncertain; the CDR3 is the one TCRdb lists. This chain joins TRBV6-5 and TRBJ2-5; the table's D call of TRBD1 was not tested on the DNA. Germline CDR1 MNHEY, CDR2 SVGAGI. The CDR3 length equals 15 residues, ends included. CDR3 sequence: CASSSSTGVLETQYF.

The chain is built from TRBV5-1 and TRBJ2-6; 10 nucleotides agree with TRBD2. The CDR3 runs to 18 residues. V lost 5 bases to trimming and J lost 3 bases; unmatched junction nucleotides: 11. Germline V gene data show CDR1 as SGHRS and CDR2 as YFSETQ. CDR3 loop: CASRALAGVSGGANVLTF. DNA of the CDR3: TGCGCCAGCAGGGCGCTAGCGGGAGTATCGGGTGGGGCCAACGTCCTGACTTTC.

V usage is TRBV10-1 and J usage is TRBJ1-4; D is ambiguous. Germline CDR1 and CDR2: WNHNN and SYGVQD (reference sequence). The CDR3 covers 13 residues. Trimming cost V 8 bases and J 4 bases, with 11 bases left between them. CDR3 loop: CASSGYHNEKLFF. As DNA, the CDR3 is TGCGCCAGCTCGGGCTATCATAATGAAAAACTGTTTTTT.